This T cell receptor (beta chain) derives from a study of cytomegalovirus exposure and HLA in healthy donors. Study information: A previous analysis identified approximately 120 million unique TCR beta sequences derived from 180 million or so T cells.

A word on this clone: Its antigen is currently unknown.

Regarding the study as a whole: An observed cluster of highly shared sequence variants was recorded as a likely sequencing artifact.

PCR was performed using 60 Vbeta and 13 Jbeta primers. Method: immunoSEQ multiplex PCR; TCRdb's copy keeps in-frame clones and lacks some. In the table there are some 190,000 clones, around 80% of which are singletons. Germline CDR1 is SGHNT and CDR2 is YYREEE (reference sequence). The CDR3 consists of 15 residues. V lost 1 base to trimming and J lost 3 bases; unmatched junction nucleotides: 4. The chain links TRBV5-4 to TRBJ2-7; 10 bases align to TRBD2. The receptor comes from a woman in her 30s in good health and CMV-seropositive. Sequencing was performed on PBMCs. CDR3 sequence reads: CASSLTAGGDYEQYF. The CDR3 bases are TGTGCCAGCAGCTTGACAGCGGGGGGGGACTACGAGCAGTACTTC.